This TCR beta chain was obtained from a study of blood T cell repertoires in COVID-19. From germline, CDR1 is LNHDA and CDR2 SQIVND (reference sequence). CDR3 size: 14 residues. Deletions cut 3 bases from V and 9 bases from J, with 12 bases between. Original processing methods: Estimates of nucleated cell counts were drawn from the amplification of reference gene primers. TCRdb keeps only in-frame clones here, not all; method: immunoSEQ multiplex PCR. Clone size and the V and J calls come from that table; the DNA yielded D and trimming. The data hold hundreds of thousands of clones, with roughly 82% observed a single time.

This chain joins TRBV19 and TRBJ1-6; D is perhaps TRBD1 (5 bases). The receptor comes from a woman older than 75 with active or convalescent COVID-19. Sequencing used peripheral blood. This CDR3 is CASSMEGQGSPLHF. The CDR3 region has the DNA TGTGCCAGTAGTATGGAGGGGCAGGGTTCACCCCTCCACTTT.